Listed below are T cell receptor beta chains from one sample, sequenced in a study of identical twins. A single record per CDR3 protein comes from TCRdb applying MiXCR to the 5' RACE reads. The table lists under 300,000 distinct CDR3 sequences, over 12% of them singletons. What was sequenced was memory (CD45RO+) T cells sorted from blood. These TCRs come from a woman younger than 35 in good health. The CDR3 runs from the conserved cysteine through the conserved F or W. The D gene is left open where the match is weak. Clone size is not always given. Where it is, it says once, few, many or a class for expanded clones.

clone_size: .
cdr3_length: 14
v_call: TRBV14
d_call: .
j_call: TRBJ2-5
cdr3_aa: CASSRQGIQETQYF
cdr3_nt: TGTGCCAGCAGCCGTCAGGGGATCCAAGAGACCCAGTACTTC

clone_size: .
cdr3_length: 16
v_call: TRBV4-3
d_call: .
j_call: TRBJ2-1
cdr3_aa: CASSKYLTGANNEQFF
cdr3_nt: TGCGCCAGCAGTAAATACCTTACCGGGGCTAACAATGAGCAGTTCTTC

clone_size: .
cdr3_length: 13
v_call: TRBV6-1
d_call: .
j_call: TRBJ2-2
cdr3_aa: CASRGNLAGELFF
cdr3_nt: TGTGCCAGCCGGGGGAACCTTGCCGGGGAGCTGTTTTTT

clone_size: .
cdr3_length: 15
v_call: TRBV7-2
d_call: .
j_call: TRBJ1-5
cdr3_aa: CASSLVPGGGQPQHF
cdr3_nt: TGTGCCAGCAGCTTAGTCCCCGGGGGCGGTCAGCCCCAGCATTTT

clone_size: once
cdr3_length: 15
v_call: TRBV12-3/TRBV12-4
d_call: .
j_call: TRBJ1-6
cdr3_aa: CASKTQGQVNSPLHF
cdr3_nt: TGTGCCAGCAAAACCCAAGGGCAGGTTAATTCACCCCTCCACTTT

clone_size: .
cdr3_length: 13
v_call: TRBV10-3
d_call: TRBD2
j_call: TRBJ2-5
cdr3_aa: CAISYSGRETQYF
cdr3_nt: TGTGCCATCAGTTATAGCGGGAGAGAGACCCAGTACTTC

clone_size: .
cdr3_length: 12
v_call: TRBV4-2
d_call: .
j_call: TRBJ1-1
cdr3_aa: CASSQEGIEAFF
cdr3_nt: TGTGCCAGCAGCCAAGAAGGCATTGAAGCTTTCTTT

clone_size: .
cdr3_length: 13
v_call: TRBV11-2
d_call: .
j_call: TRBJ1-1
cdr3_aa: CASSPRSGTEAFF
cdr3_nt: TGTGCCAGCAGCCCCCGGAGTGGAACTGAAGCTTTCTTT

clone_size: .
cdr3_length: 16
v_call: TRBV5-1
d_call: TRBD2
j_call: TRBJ2-3
cdr3_aa: CASSWGAGGGTDTQYF
cdr3_nt: TGCGCCAGCAGCTGGGGAGCGGGAGGCGGCACAGATACGCAGTATTTT

clone_size: .
cdr3_length: 19
v_call: TRBV6-2/TRBV6-3
d_call: TRBD2
j_call: TRBJ2-1
cdr3_aa: CASSYSALAGGSSYNEQFF
cdr3_nt: TGTGCCAGCAGTTACTCGGCTCTAGCGGGAGGGAGCTCCTACAATGAGCAGTTCTTC

clone_size: .
cdr3_length: 14
v_call: TRBV11-2
d_call: .
j_call: TRBJ2-5
cdr3_aa: CASSLGPLSETQYF
cdr3_nt: TGTGCCAGCAGCTTAGGACCCCTCTCAGAGACCCAGTACTTC

clone_size: few
cdr3_length: 13
v_call: TRBV29-1
d_call: .
j_call: TRBJ2-2
cdr3_aa: CSVRLDNTGELFF
cdr3_nt: TGCAGCGTTCGGCTTGACAACACCGGGGAGCTGTTTTTT

clone_size: few
cdr3_length: 17
v_call: TRBV6-5
d_call: TRBD2
j_call: TRBJ2-1
cdr3_aa: CASSHPGLAGVDNEQFF
cdr3_nt: TGTGCCAGCAGTCACCCGGGGCTAGCGGGAGTGGACAATGAGCAGTTCTTC

clone_size: .
cdr3_length: 13
v_call: TRBV6-1
d_call: .
j_call: TRBJ2-5
cdr3_aa: CASSGPLRETQYF
cdr3_nt: TGTGCCAGCAGCGGACCCTTGCGTGAGACCCAGTACTTC

clone_size: .
cdr3_length: 12
v_call: TRBV19
d_call: .
j_call: TRBJ2-7
cdr3_aa: CASSPRYGEQYF
cdr3_nt: TGTGCCAGTAGTCCCAGGTACGGCGAGCAGTACTTC

clone_size: few
cdr3_length: 15
v_call: TRBV20-1
d_call: .
j_call: TRBJ2-2
cdr3_aa: CSARRGQSTAGELFF
cdr3_nt: TGCAGTGCTAGACGAGGACAGAGCACCGCCGGGGAGCTGTTTTTT

clone_size: few
cdr3_length: 15
v_call: TRBV20-1
d_call: TRBD2
j_call: TRBJ2-1
cdr3_aa: CSANGGTSTGNEQFF
cdr3_nt: TGCAGTGCAAATGGGGGGACTAGTACAGGCAATGAGCAGTTCTTC

clone_size: many
cdr3_length: 13
v_call: TRBV7-2
d_call: .
j_call: TRBJ2-3
cdr3_aa: CASRTGFTDTQYF
cdr3_nt: TGTGCCAGCCGCACGGGATTCACAGATACGCAGTATTTT

clone_size: few
cdr3_length: 16
v_call: TRBV3-1
d_call: TRBD1
j_call: TRBJ2-7
cdr3_aa: CASSQSPTGYAYEQYF
cdr3_nt: TGTGCCAGCAGCCAATCCCCGACAGGGTACGCCTACGAGCAGTACTTC

clone_size: few
cdr3_length: 14
v_call: TRBV5-5
d_call: .
j_call: TRBJ2-3
cdr3_aa: CASSSWTTTDTQYF
cdr3_nt: TGTGCCAGCAGCTCCTGGACTACCACAGATACGCAGTATTTT

clone_size: .
cdr3_length: 15
v_call: TRBV11-1
d_call: .
j_call: TRBJ1-1
cdr3_aa: CASSLSLKGNTEAFF
cdr3_nt: TGTGCCAGCAGCTTATCCCTTAAGGGGAACACTGAAGCTTTCTTT

clone_size: many
cdr3_length: 13
v_call: TRBV6-1
d_call: TRBD1
j_call: TRBJ1-2
cdr3_aa: CASSPGQNYGYTF
cdr3_nt: TGTGCCAGCAGCCCGGGACAGAACTATGGCTACACCTTC

clone_size: few
cdr3_length: 13
v_call: TRBV2
d_call: .
j_call: TRBJ2-7
cdr3_aa: CASTFGRTYEQYF
cdr3_nt: TGTGCCAGCACTTTCGGCAGGACCTACGAGCAGTACTTC

clone_size: .
cdr3_length: 16
v_call: TRBV5-1
d_call: .
j_call: TRBJ1-2
cdr3_aa: CASSYIEGPSTYGYTF
cdr3_nt: TGCGCCAGCAGCTATATAGAAGGACCTAGTACTTATGGCTACACCTTC

clone_size: many
cdr3_length: 14
v_call: TRBV20-1
d_call: TRBD2
j_call: TRBJ2-4
cdr3_aa: CSAARGSGRNIQYF
cdr3_nt: TGCAGTGCTGCTAGGGGTTCCGGGAGGAACATTCAGTACTTC

clone_size: .
cdr3_length: 16
v_call: TRBV7-8
d_call: .
j_call: TRBJ1-5
cdr3_aa: CASSLGGLTINQPQHF
cdr3_nt: TGTGCCAGCAGCTTAGGGGGGCTAACCATAAATCAGCCCCAGCATTTT

clone_size: .
cdr3_length: 15
v_call: TRBV20-1
d_call: .
j_call: TRBJ2-7
cdr3_aa: CSARDRVLASDEQYF
cdr3_nt: TGCAGTGCTAGAGACCGGGTATTAGCGAGTGACGAGCAGTACTTC

clone_size: few
cdr3_length: 16
v_call: TRBV5-1
d_call: TRBD1
j_call: TRBJ2-3
cdr3_aa: CASSFPPGQGTDTQYF
cdr3_nt: TGCGCCAGCAGCTTTCCTCCGGGACAGGGGACAGATACGCAGTATTTT

clone_size: .
cdr3_length: 16
v_call: TRBV27
d_call: TRBD1
j_call: TRBJ2-3
cdr3_aa: CASSLLGQGAGDTQYF
cdr3_nt: TGTGCCAGCAGTTTACTCGGACAGGGGGCTGGAGATACGCAGTATTTT

clone_size: many
cdr3_length: 14
v_call: TRBV5-5
d_call: .
j_call: TRBJ2-3
cdr3_aa: CASSFRDFTDTQYF
cdr3_nt: TGTGCCAGCAGCTTCCGAGATTTCACAGATACGCAGTATTTT

clone_size: many
cdr3_length: 15
v_call: TRBV3-1
d_call: .
j_call: TRBJ1-6
cdr3_aa: CASSPGGIENSPLHF
cdr3_nt: TGTGCCAGCAGCCCCGGGGGTATAGAAAATTCACCCCTCCACTTT

clone_size: many
cdr3_length: 15
v_call: TRBV27
d_call: TRBD2
j_call: TRBJ2-1
cdr3_aa: CASSLTGTSGGEQFF
cdr3_nt: TGTGCCAGCAGTCTAACCGGGACTAGCGGGGGTGAGCAGTTCTTC

clone_size: few
cdr3_length: 14
v_call: TRBV5-6
d_call: TRBD2
j_call: TRBJ2-7
cdr3_aa: CASSSSGSTYEQYF
cdr3_nt: TGTGCCAGCAGTTCTAGCGGGAGTACCTACGAGCAGTACTTC

clone_size: many
cdr3_length: 14
v_call: TRBV6-1
d_call: TRBD2
j_call: TRBJ2-1
cdr3_aa: CASRKAGSAGEQFF
cdr3_nt: TGTGCCAGCAGAAAAGCAGGGTCAGCGGGGGAGCAGTTCTTC

clone_size: many
cdr3_length: 14
v_call: TRBV12-3/TRBV12-4
d_call: .
j_call: TRBJ1-1
cdr3_aa: CASSLTGRNTEAFF
cdr3_nt: TGTGCCAGCAGTTTAACAGGCCGGAACACTGAAGCTTTCTTT

clone_size: .
cdr3_length: 15
v_call: TRBV20-1
d_call: TRBD1
j_call: TRBJ2-3
cdr3_aa: CSARDTGGGTDTQYF
cdr3_nt: TGCAGTGCTAGAGACACAGGGGGTGGAACAGATACGCAGTATTTT

clone_size: few
cdr3_length: 16
v_call: TRBV6-5
d_call: .
j_call: TRBJ1-2
cdr3_aa: CASSYSSMGQGAGYTF
cdr3_nt: TGTGCCAGCAGTTACTCGAGTATGGGCCAGGGCGCTGGCTACACCTTC

clone_size: few
cdr3_length: 16
v_call: TRBV5-1
d_call: TRBD1
j_call: TRBJ1-6
cdr3_aa: CASSLSGQGGRSPLHF
cdr3_nt: TGCGCCAGCAGCTTGTCGGGACAGGGGGGACGATCACCCCTCCACTTT

clone_size: many
cdr3_length: 14
v_call: TRBV20-1
d_call: .
j_call: TRBJ2-7
cdr3_aa: CSAREGASPGEQYF
cdr3_nt: TGCAGTGCTAGAGAGGGGGCCAGCCCTGGAGAGCAGTACTTC

clone_size: many
cdr3_length: 14
v_call: TRBV7-2
d_call: TRBD2
j_call: TRBJ2-7
cdr3_aa: CASSRPGGIYEQYF
cdr3_nt: TGTGCCAGCAGCCGCCCGGGGGGTATCTACGAGCAGTACTTC

clone_size: .
cdr3_length: 14
v_call: TRBV20-1
d_call: TRBD1
j_call: TRBJ1-2
cdr3_aa: CSARGTGGLHGYTF
cdr3_nt: TGCAGTGCTAGAGGGACAGGGGGACTACATGGCTACACCTTC

clone_size: few
cdr3_length: 17
v_call: TRBV18
d_call: .
j_call: TRBJ2-3
cdr3_aa: CASSPRLTTHSTDTQYF
cdr3_nt: TGTGCCAGCTCACCACGTCTGACTACCCATAGCACAGATACGCAGTATTTT

clone_size: .
cdr3_length: 13
v_call: TRBV7-8
d_call: TRBD1
j_call: TRBJ2-3
cdr3_aa: CASSTDRGRMQYF
cdr3_nt: TGTGCCAGCAGCACAGACAGGGGAAGGATGCAGTATTTT

clone_size: .
cdr3_length: 14
v_call: TRBV3-1
d_call: .
j_call: TRBJ1-2
cdr3_aa: CASSRQGPWGGYTF
cdr3_nt: TGTGCCAGCAGCCGTCAGGGACCTTGGGGAGGCTACACCTTC

clone_size: .
cdr3_length: 12
v_call: TRBV29-1
d_call: .
j_call: TRBJ1-4
cdr3_aa: CSVESPDEKLFF
cdr3_nt: TGCAGCGTTGAATCTCCAGATGAAAAACTGTTTTTT

clone_size: .
cdr3_length: 14
v_call: TRBV20-1
d_call: .
j_call: TRBJ2-7
cdr3_aa: CSARDPRGSDEQYF
cdr3_nt: TGCAGTGCTAGAGATCCCAGGGGTTCGGACGAGCAGTACTTC

clone_size: few
cdr3_length: 12
v_call: TRBV20-1
d_call: .
j_call: TRBJ1-1
cdr3_aa: CTAHTRAREAFF
cdr3_nt: TGCACCGCACACACACGGGCCCGTGAAGCTTTCTTT

clone_size: few
cdr3_length: 15
v_call: TRBV29-1
d_call: TRBD1
j_call: TRBJ2-1
cdr3_aa: CSVEDLRGRYNEQFF
cdr3_nt: TGCAGCGTTGAAGATCTCAGGGGGCGATACAATGAGCAGTTCTTC